This is a list of T cell receptor beta chains from one sample in a study of blood T cell repertoires in COVID-19. TCRdb keeps only in-frame clones here, not all; method: immunoSEQ multiplex PCR. The table includes about 390,000 clones, 80% to 90% detected once. The sample was PBMCs or T cells enriched from blood (not recorded which). The receptors were gathered from a woman aged 45-59 years who had recovered from COVID-19. Both conserved end residues are part of each CDR3. A D gene is named only where the DNA matches it firmly. Rows may omit the clone size; those that give it use once, few, many or a size class.

v_gene,j_gene,abundance,d_gene,len,CDR3nt,CDR3aa
TRBV7-2,TRBJ2-3,.,TRBD2,16,TGTGCCAGCAGCTACGCCGGGACTAGCGGGGCTAGTACGCAGTATTTT,CASSYAGTSGASTQYF
TRBV3-1/TRBV3-2,TRBJ1-2,.,TRBD1,18,TGTGCCAGCAGCCAAGAAGGAACACAGGGGGCGCGGGACTATGGCTACACCTTC,CASSQEGTQGARDYGYTF
TRBV7-2,TRBJ1-2,.,TRBD1,15,TGTGCCAGCAGCTTTGACAGGGGGGCGTACTATGGCTACACCTTC,CASSFDRGAYYGYTF
TRBV18,TRBJ1-4,few,.,15,TGTGCCAGCTCACCCCTGGGGGGGGTAAAAGAAAAACTGTTTTTT,CASSPLGGVKEKLFF
TRBV6-4,TRBJ2-3,.,TRBD2,14,TGTGCCAGCAGTGTTAGCGGGGGCACAGATACGCAGTATTTT,CASSVSGGTDTQYF
TRBV5-1,TRBJ1-1,many,.,14,TGCGCCAGCAGCACCGGGGGGACCCGCTTTGAAGCTTTCTTT,CASSTGGTRFEAFF
TRBV10-3,TRBJ1-6,.,TRBD1,15,TGTGCCATCAGCACCGGGACAGCGCTAAATTCACCCCTCCACTTT,CAISTGTALNSPLHF
TRBV27,TRBJ1-5,.,.,14,TGTGCCAGCAATAGTTTGTATAGCAATCAGCCCCAGCATTTT,CASNSLYSNQPQHF
TRBV5-1,TRBJ1-2,.,TRBD1,14,TGCGCCAGCAATTTACAGGGGTCTAACTATGGCTACACCTTC,CASNLQGSNYGYTF
TRBV6-5,TRBJ2-7,.,TRBD1,15,TGTGCCAGCAGTCAAACAGGGGCACGTCTTTCCGAGCAGTACTTC,CASSQTGARLSEQYF
TRBV5-8,TRBJ1-4,.,TRBD1,14,TGTGCCAGCAGCTTAAGGGGGCTGATTGAAAAACTGTTTTTT,CASSLRGLIEKLFF
TRBV2,TRBJ2-7,.,TRBD1,14,TGTGCCAGCATCTGGGACAGGGATACCTACGAGCAGTACTTC,CASIWDRDTYEQYF
TRBV2,TRBJ2-2,.,.,16,TGTGCCAGCAGTAAAGGAGGAGAAGGATTTCCCGGGGAGCTGTTTTTT,CASSKGGEGFPGELFF
TRBV4-3,TRBJ1-3,.,TRBD1,16,TGCGCCAGCAGCCCGAAGGGGACAGGGACTGGAAACACCATATATTTT,CASSPKGTGTGNTIYF
TRBV20-1,TRBJ2-5,.,.,13,TGCAGTGCTAGTAGGCCTGGGGGGGAGACCCAGTACTTC,CSASRPGGETQYF
TRBV3-1/TRBV3-2,TRBJ1-5,.,.,14,TGTGCCAGCAGCCAAGAATATAGCAATCAGCCCCAGCATTTT,CASSQEYSNQPQHF
TRBV7-6,TRBJ2-3,.,.,15,TGTGCCAGCAGCTTCACCGGGGGTGACACAGATACGCAGTATTTT,CASSFTGGDTDTQYF
TRBV5-1,TRBJ2-1,.,.,13,TGCGCCAGCAGCTTGGGGCAGGGTAATGAGCAGTTCTTC,CASSLGQGNEQFF
TRBV6-2/TRBV6-3,TRBJ2-2,once,.,18,TGTGCCAGCAGTTACTCTGGGATGGCAGGGGAAGTCACCGGGGAGCTGTTTTTT,CASSYSGMAGEVTGELFF
TRBV6-5,TRBJ2-5,.,.,15,TGTGCCAGCACTACCCCAGGGACTTCAGCGGGGACCCAGTACTTC,CASTTPGTSAGTQYF
TRBV7-8,TRBJ1-5,.,TRBD1,14,TGTGCCAGCAGCTCGGACAGGGGGAATCAGCCCCAGCATTTT,CASSSDRGNQPQHF
TRBV28,TRBJ1-2,once,.,15,TGTGCCAGCACCTCGCCTGACAGCCAGTACTATGGCTACACCTTC,CASTSPDSQYYGYTF
TRBV6-5,TRBJ1-2,.,.,14,TGTGCCAGCCGACAGGACGGAGACTACTATGGCTACACCTTC,CASRQDGDYYGYTF
TRBV7-2,TRBJ2-7,.,TRBD1,14,TGTGCCAGCAGCTTAAGCAGGGGGCCCTACGAGCAGTACTTC,CASSLSRGPYEQYF
TRBV28,TRBJ2-3,.,TRBD2,18,TGTGCCAGCAGTTCCGAAGGACGGGGGGGCGTCAGCGCAGATACGCAGTATTTT,CASSSEGRGGVSADTQYF
TRBV29-1,TRBJ2-2,few,.,14,TGCAGCGTTAAGGCCCACAGTGGGACCGGGGAGCTGTTTTTT,CSVKAHSGTGELFF
TRBV30,TRBJ1-3,.,.,14,TGTGCCTGGAGTGTACACAGGGTTGGAAACACCATATATTTT,CAWSVHRVGNTIYF
TRBV6-1,TRBJ2-7,.,.,17,TGTGCCAGCAGTGAAGAAGTGTGGGGCCTAAGCTCCTACGAGCAGTACTTC,CASSEEVWGLSSYEQYF
TRBV5-1,TRBJ2-2,.,.,15,TGCGCCAGCAGTCTATCGGCGGAGGGCACCGGGGAGCTGTTTTTT,CASSLSAEGTGELFF
TRBV9,TRBJ1-2,.,.,13,TGTGCCAGCAGCGCGTGGGACATCGGGGGCTACACCTTC,CASSAWDIGGYTF
TRBV2,TRBJ1-6,.,.,15,TGTGCCAGCGCCGGGGGGGGTTTTGACAATTCACCCCTCCACTTT,CASAGGGFDNSPLHF
TRBV2,TRBJ2-7,.,.,15,TGTGCCAGCATGCAGCCTGGACAGAGTTCTTACGAGCAGTACTTC,CASMQPGQSSYEQYF
TRBV7-8,TRBJ1-5,.,.,13,TGTGCCAGCAGCTTAGGAGGGTGGCAGCCCCAGCATTTT,CASSLGGWQPQHF
TRBV7-9,TRBJ1-1,.,.,15,TGTGCCAGCAGCCCCTCCAGGTCTTTTAACACTGAAGCTTTCTTT,CASSPSRSFNTEAFF
TRBV18,TRBJ2-7,.,.,14,TGTGCCAGCTCACCTGGCAGGGTTAATACCGAGCAGTACTTC,CASSPGRVNTEQYF
TRBV11-3,TRBJ2-2,.,TRBD1,16,TGTGCCAGCAGCTTAGGGGACAGGCAACCTCCCGGGGAGCTGTTTTTT,CASSLGDRQPPGELFF
TRBV28,TRBJ1-2,.,.,13,TGTGCCAGCAGTCCGGGAGTTCCCTATGGCTACACCTTC,CASSPGVPYGYTF
TRBV19,TRBJ1-1,.,.,12,TGTGCCAGTAATCAAAGGGGCACTGAAGCTTTCTTT,CASNQRGTEAFF
TRBV28,TRBJ1-4,.,TRBD1,16,TGTGCCAGCAGTTTGAGACAGGGTACAACTAATGAAAAACTGTTTTTT,CASSLRQGTTNEKLFF
TRBV3-1/TRBV3-2,TRBJ1-2,.,TRBD1,14,TGTGCCAGCAGCCGCATAGACAGGGACTATGGCTACACCTTC,CASSRIDRDYGYTF